These T cell receptor beta chains were read from a single sample in a study of somatic mutations in cytotoxic T cells in rheumatoid arthritis. Method: immunoSEQ multiplex PCR; TCRdb's copy keeps in-frame clones and lacks some. Of roughly 30,000 clones in the sample, around nine tenths were seen once. The source material was CD8+ T cells sorted from blood. The receptors originated from an adult with rheumatoid arthritis. CDR3s include the opening cysteine and the closing phenylalanine or tryptophan. D genes are given only for firm matches. Size values are once, few and many counts, or a class for expanded clones, and some rows have none.

>once|TRBV6-1|TRBJ2-7|.
TGTGCCAGCAGTGAATTTGATCAAGGAGCCTACGAGCAGTACTTC
CASSEFDQGAYEQYF
>.|TRBV7-9|TRBJ1-4|.
TGTGCCAGCAGCTTAATCGGGGCCCATGAAAAACTGTTTTTT
CASSLIGAHEKLFF
>once|TRBV21-1|TRBJ1-5|.
TGTGCCAGCTTCCCTAAGGGGCAGTACAATCAGCCCCAGCATTTT
CASFPKGQYNQPQHF
>.|TRBV5-4|TRBJ2-2|.
TGTGCCAGCAGCTTTTCTAGGGAGGACACCGGGGAGCTGTTTTTT
CASSFSREDTGELFF
>.|TRBV7-9|TRBJ2-1|.
TGTGCCAGCAGCTTGGGGCCGGCGGGAACCCTGGATAATGAGCAGTTCTTC
CASSLGPAGTLDNEQFF
>.|TRBV23-1|TRBJ1-6|.
TGCGCCAGCAGTCAATCTCGGCAGGGCCCAGATTCACCCCTCCACTTT
CASSQSRQGPDSPLHF
>.|TRBV25-1|TRBJ2-7|TRBD2
TGTGCCAGCAGTGAAGGACTAGCGGGGTCCTACGAGCAGTACTTC
CASSEGLAGSYEQYF
>.|TRBV27|TRBJ2-3|TRBD2
TGTGCCAGCAGCCCCTCAGCGGGGGGCTCACATACGCAGTATTTT
CASSPSAGGSHTQYF
>.|TRBV18|TRBJ2-5|.
TGTGCCAGCTCACCATTCCAGGGCTCTCCGACCCAGTACTTC
CASSPFQGSPTQYF
>.|TRBV5-4|TRBJ2-7|TRBD1
TGTGCCAGCAGCCCTCGGACAGGGATTCGAAACGAGCAGTACTTC
CASSPRTGIRNEQYF
>few|TRBV27|TRBJ2-7|TRBD1
TGTGCCAGCAGCCCACAGGGGTACTCTTCCTACGAGCAGTACTTC
CASSPQGYSSYEQYF
>.|TRBV6-5|TRBJ2-2|TRBD2
TGTGCCAGCAGTTATGGGCTAGCGGGAGACCCCGGGGAGCTGTTTTTT
CASSYGLAGDPGELFF
>.|TRBV29-1|TRBJ2-5|.
TGCAGCTTTCCGGTCATGGAGACCCAGTACTTC
CSFPVMETQYF
>once|TRBV7-9|TRBJ1-5|.
TGTGCCAGCAGCTTATATGGTCCTCCTGATCAGCCCCAGCATTTT
CASSLYGPPDQPQHF
>.|TRBV6-5|TRBJ2-7|.
TGTGCCAGCAGTTACCCGGACTACCCTTTCGAGCAGTACTTC
CASSYPDYPFEQYF
>.|TRBV4-2|TRBJ2-7|TRBD2
TGTGCCAGCAGCCAGAGACTAGCGGAACCTTACGAGCAGTACTTC
CASSQRLAEPYEQYF
>.|TRBV6-1|TRBJ1-2|.
TGTGCCAGCAGTGATCAGGGAGAGGTTGGCTACACCTTC
CASSDQGEVGYTF
>once|TRBV14|TRBJ2-1|TRBD2
TGTGCCAGCAGCCAAACTAGCGGCTACAATGAGCAGTTCTTC
CASSQTSGYNEQFF
>.|TRBV11-2|TRBJ2-1|.
TGTGCCAGCAGCTTAGCGTGGGGGCTGGGCAATGAGCAGTTCTTC
CASSLAWGLGNEQFF
>.|TRBV27|TRBJ2-7|.
TGTGCCAGCAGTTCGGGCTCAGGGGCCTACGAGCAGTACTTC
CASSSGSGAYEQYF
>.|TRBV7-8|TRBJ2-2|TRBD2
TGTGCCAGCAGCCCGAGACTAGCGGGAGGGCCCAGAGGGGAGCTGTTTTTT
CASSPRLAGGPRGELFF
>.|TRBV4-3|TRBJ2-4|.
TGCGCCAGCAGCCGGAAGATGGGAACACACTTAGCCAAAAACATTCAGTACTTC
CASSRKMGTHLAKNIQYF
>few|TRBV10-2|TRBJ1-2|.
TGCGCCAGCAGCGAAGGAGCTGACTACACCTTC
CASSEGADYTF
>.|TRBV19|TRBJ2-1|TRBD2
TGTGCCAGTAGTATAGAAGGGCTAGCGGGTTACAATGAGCAGTTCTTC
CASSIEGLAGYNEQFF
>once|TRBV6-6|TRBJ2-5|.
TGTGCCAGCAGCTACGAGACAGCTTCTGCAGGAGAGACCCAGTACTTC
CASSYETASAGETQYF
>.|TRBV11-2|TRBJ2-1|.
TGTGCCAGCAGCGGACTCGATGAGCAGTTCTTC
CASSGLDEQFF
>.|TRBV5-4|TRBJ2-2|.
TGTGCCAGCAGCCCTAGGACTCTGAACACCGGGGAGCTGTTTTTT
CASSPRTLNTGELFF
>.|TRBV11-1|TRBJ2-4|TRBD1
TGTGCCAGCAGCTTTCTGCAGGGGGTAAACATTCAGTACTTC
CASSFLQGVNIQYF
>.|TRBV4-2|TRBJ2-1|TRBD2
TGTGCCAGCAGCCAAGGAGAGCGGGGGAATTACAATGAGCAGTTCTTC
CASSQGERGNYNEQFF
>few|TRBV9|TRBJ2-7|TRBD2
TGTGCCAGCAGCGTAGGGGGAGGGAGCACCGAGCAGTACTTC
CASSVGGGSTEQYF
>.|TRBV5-1|TRBJ2-5|.
TGCGCCAGCAGCTCGTGGGCAGGTCTAGGAGGGCAAGAGACCCAGTACTTC
CASSSWAGLGGQETQYF
>.|TRBV7-2|TRBJ1-4|.
TGTGCCAGCAGCTTAGTTGGCGTCGGTGCAACTAATGAAAAACTGTTTTTT
CASSLVGVGATNEKLFF
>.|TRBV7-9|TRBJ2-1|.
TGTGCCAGCAGCTTAGCGCCTGCCAGGGGATCGGATGAGCAGTTCTTC
CASSLAPARGSDEQFF
>few|TRBV29-1|TRBJ2-7|TRBD2
TGCAGCGTGGGAGCGGGAGATTCGAACGAGCAGTACTTC
CSVGAGDSNEQYF
>.|TRBV5-1|TRBJ2-2|.
TGCGCCAGCAGCTTGGGGAACGCGAACACCGGGGAGCTGTTTTTT
CASSLGNANTGELFF
>.|TRBV28|TRBJ2-7|.
TGTGCCAGCAGTTTCCCCGCCTACGAGCAGTACTTC
CASSFPAYEQYF
>.|TRBV5-4|TRBJ1-2|.
TGTGCCAGCAGCTTGGCCACGGGGCAGGGTGACTACACCTTC
CASSLATGQGDYTF
>.|TRBV27|TRBJ2-7|.
TGTGCCAGCAGTCCAGGACTGTTCTACGAGCAGTACTTC
CASSPGLFYEQYF
>.|TRBV29-1|TRBJ2-6|.
TGCAGCGTCTATGACAGTCTTGCTGGGGCCAACGTCCTGACTTTC
CSVYDSLAGANVLTF
>.|TRBV6-1|TRBJ2-7|TRBD2
TGTGCCAGCAGTGATAAGGCGGGAGGGCCGTGGGAGCAGTACTTC
CASSDKAGGPWEQYF
>.|TRBV5-5|TRBJ1-4|.
TGTGCCAGCAGCTTGGTAACAGGAGAAAAACTGTTTTTT
CASSLVTGEKLFF
>.|TRBV7-9|TRBJ1-4|.
TGTGCCAGCAGCTTCCGGGACATAGGGGAAAAACTGTTTTTT
CASSFRDIGEKLFF
>.|TRBV5-4|TRBJ2-1|TRBD2
TGTGCCAGCAGGTTGGGACTAAACAATGAGCAGTTCTTC
CASRLGLNNEQFF
>.|TRBV7-6|TRBJ2-1|.
TGTGCCAGCAGCCGCTTCGGAGGGGACAATGAGCAGTTCTTC
CASSRFGGDNEQFF